One and the same sample provided the 10 T cell receptor beta chains below, sequenced in a study of T cells of healthy individuals. TCRdb recomputed calls from the 5' RACE reads with MiXCR, one row per CDR3 protein. Of around 100,000 distinct CDR3 sequences listed, approximately 15% are singletons. These receptors all come from a human donor in good health.

Many counts were recorded for this clonotype. CDR3: CASMGPGGKETQYF. The CDR3 DNA reads TGTGCCAGCATGGGGCCGGGGGGGAAAGAGACCCAGTACTTC. The V gene is TRBV6-1, the J gene TRBJ2-5, with 8 bases identical to TRBD2. Trimming cost V 7 bases and J 3 bases; bases outside gene matches: 7. Germline values: CDR1 MNHNS, CDR2 SASEGT. This CDR3 region has 14 residues.

This CDR3 is CASSYSATSGYNEQFF. The CDR3 region has the DNA TGTGCCAGCAGTTACTCGGCAACTAGCGGCTACAATGAGCAGTTCTTC. The chain has TRBV6-5 and TRBJ2-1, with 8 bases matching TRBD2. Per the germline V gene, CDR1 is MNHEY and CDR2 is SVGAGI. The CDR3 is 16 residues long. V dropped 0 bases and J dropped 3; count of bases not matched to a gene: 4.

This clonotype showed up just a few times. The chain combines TRBV20-1 with TRBJ1-2, with D hard to call. The CDR3 contains 14 residues. The germline V gene has CDR1 DFQATT and CDR2 SNEGSKA (reference sequence). V was pared by 2 bases and J by 8 bases, with 18 bases between. In DNA, the CDR3 is TGCAGTGCTAGATTCCCTTCGGACGAGGGCGGCTACACCTTC. Encoded protein: CSARFPSDEGGYTF.

This clonotype was counted between two and nine times. V is TRBV6-6 and J is TRBJ1-5; D perhaps matches TRBD1 (5 bases). The CDR3 extends over 13 amino acids. V dropped 8 bases and J dropped 3 bases, with 11 bases sitting between them. Germline V gene data show CDR1 as MNHNY and CDR2 as SVGAGI (reference sequence). Written as DNA, the CDR3 is TGTGCCAGCCTAACAGGTATCAATCAGCCCCAGCATTTT. This codes for CASLTGINQPQHF.

This clonotype was recorded only once. The chain joins TRBV12-3 or TRBV12-4 to TRBJ2-2, with 11 bases aligning to TRBD1. The length of the CDR3 is 15 residues. The trim removed 4 bases at V and 4 bases at J, leaving 2 bases unmatched. As DNA, the CDR3 is TGTGCCAGCAGTTCCGGGACAGGGGGCACCGGGGAGCTGTTTTTT. Its translation is CASSSGTGGTGELFF.

The chain couples TRBV10-3 to TRBJ2-1, with D maybe TRBD2 (5 bases). Germline loops: CDR1 ENHRY, CDR2 SYGVKD. The CDR3 length is 15 residues. V lost 2 bases to trimming and J lost 8 bases, with 16 bases between them. CDR3 region: CAISEGRGLRDEQFF. DNA for the CDR3: TGTGCCATCAGTGAGGGTCGAGGGTTGCGGGATGAGCAGTTCTTC.

Concerning this clonotype: A clone one base away is much larger, so this may be a read error. V is TRBV28 and J is TRBJ1-3, with D possibly being TRBD1 (5 bases). The germline gives CDR1 MDHEN, CDR2 SYDVKM. This CDR3 has 14 residues. The CDR3 DNA sequence: TGTGCCGGCAGTTCTGCCGGGACCTCATGGACCATATATTTT. Amino acids: CAGSSAGTSWTIYF.

The chain joins TRBV28 to TRBJ2-5; 9 bases map to TRBD1. Per germline, CDR1 MDHEN and CDR2 SYDVKM. The CDR3 runs to 16 residues. Trimming took 6 bases from V and 0 from J; bases not matched to a gene: 8. CDR3 protein: CASRKTGGGYQETQYF. CDR3 sequence (DNA): TGTGCCAGCAGGAAGACAGGGGGGGGATACCAAGAGACCCAGTACTTC.

V and J are TRBV5-1 and TRBJ2-7; possible D gene TRBD1, 6 bases. The CDR3 has 13 residues. Germline CDR1 and CDR2: SGHRS and YFSETQ. V was shortened by 5 bases and J by 4 bases, with 13 bases between the two germline ends. The CDR3 region is CASRKRTEYEQYF. CDR3 nucleotide sequence: TGCGCCAGCAGGAAGAGGACAGAGTACGAGCAGTACTTC.

The V gene is TRBV6-5, the J gene TRBJ1-4; D is undetermined. The CDR3 sequence is 17 residues long. Germline V gene sequence: CDR1 MNHEY, CDR2 SVGAGI. The V and J ends lost 5 bases and 8 bases respectively, with 24 bases between them. DNA for the CDR3: TGTGCCAGCAGTCAATATGGGATCGGGCAGTCGGGGGAAAAACTGTTTTTT. Its protein is CASSQYGIGQSGEKLFF.